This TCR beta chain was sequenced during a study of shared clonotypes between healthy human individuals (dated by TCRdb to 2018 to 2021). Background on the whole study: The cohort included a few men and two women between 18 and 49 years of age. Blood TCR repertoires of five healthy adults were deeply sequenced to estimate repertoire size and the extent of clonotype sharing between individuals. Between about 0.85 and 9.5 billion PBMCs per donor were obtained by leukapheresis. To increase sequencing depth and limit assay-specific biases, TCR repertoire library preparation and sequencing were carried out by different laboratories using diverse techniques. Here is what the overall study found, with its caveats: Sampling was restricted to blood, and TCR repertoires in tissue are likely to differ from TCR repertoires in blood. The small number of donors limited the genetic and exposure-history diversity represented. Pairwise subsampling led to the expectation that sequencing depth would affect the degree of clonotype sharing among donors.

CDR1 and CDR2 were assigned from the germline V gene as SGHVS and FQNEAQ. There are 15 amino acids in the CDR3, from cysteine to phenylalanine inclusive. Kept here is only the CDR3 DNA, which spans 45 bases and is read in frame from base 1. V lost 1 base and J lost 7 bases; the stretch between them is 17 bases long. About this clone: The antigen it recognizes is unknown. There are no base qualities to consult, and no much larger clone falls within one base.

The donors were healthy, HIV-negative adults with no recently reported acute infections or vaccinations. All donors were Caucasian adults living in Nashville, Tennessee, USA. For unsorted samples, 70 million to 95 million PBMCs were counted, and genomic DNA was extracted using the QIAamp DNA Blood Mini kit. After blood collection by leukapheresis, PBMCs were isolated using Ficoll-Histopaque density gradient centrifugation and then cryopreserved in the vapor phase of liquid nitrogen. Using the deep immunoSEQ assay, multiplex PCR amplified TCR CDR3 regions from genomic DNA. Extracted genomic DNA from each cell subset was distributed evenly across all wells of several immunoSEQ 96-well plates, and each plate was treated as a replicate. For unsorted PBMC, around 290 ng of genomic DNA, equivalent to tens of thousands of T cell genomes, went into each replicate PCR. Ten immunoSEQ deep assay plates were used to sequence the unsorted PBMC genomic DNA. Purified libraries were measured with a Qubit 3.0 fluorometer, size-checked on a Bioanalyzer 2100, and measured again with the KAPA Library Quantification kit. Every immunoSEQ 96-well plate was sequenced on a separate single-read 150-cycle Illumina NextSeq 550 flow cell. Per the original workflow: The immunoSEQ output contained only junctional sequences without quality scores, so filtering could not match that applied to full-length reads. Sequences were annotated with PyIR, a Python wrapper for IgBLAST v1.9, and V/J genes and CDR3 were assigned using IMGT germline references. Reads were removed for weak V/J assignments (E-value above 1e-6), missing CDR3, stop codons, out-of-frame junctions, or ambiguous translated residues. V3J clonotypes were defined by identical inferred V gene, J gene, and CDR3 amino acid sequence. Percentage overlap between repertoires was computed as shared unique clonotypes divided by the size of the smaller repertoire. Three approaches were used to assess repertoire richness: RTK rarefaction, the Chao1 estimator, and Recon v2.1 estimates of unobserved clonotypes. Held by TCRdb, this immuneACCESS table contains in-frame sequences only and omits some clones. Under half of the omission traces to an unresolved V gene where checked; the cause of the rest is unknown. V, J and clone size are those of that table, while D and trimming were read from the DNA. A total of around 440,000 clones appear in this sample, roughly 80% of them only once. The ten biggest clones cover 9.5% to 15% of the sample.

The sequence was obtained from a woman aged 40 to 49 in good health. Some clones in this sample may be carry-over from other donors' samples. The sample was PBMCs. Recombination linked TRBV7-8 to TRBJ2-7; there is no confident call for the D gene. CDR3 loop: CASSLVVELSKEQYF. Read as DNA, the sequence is TGTGCCAGCAGCTTAGTCGTGGAGCTATCGAAGGAGCAGTACTTC.